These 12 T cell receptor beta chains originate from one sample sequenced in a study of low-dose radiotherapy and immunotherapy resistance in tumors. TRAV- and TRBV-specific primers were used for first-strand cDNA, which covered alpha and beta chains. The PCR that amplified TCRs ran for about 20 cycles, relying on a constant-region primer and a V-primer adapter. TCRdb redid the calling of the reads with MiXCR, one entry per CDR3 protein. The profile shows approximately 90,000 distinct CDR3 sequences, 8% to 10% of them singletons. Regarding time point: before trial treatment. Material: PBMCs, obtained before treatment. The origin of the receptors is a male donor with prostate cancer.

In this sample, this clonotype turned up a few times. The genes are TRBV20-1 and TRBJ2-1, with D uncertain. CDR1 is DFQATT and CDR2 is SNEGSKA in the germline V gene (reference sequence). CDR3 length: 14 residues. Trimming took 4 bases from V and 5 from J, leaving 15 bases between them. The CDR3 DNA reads TGCAGTGCTATTCTAGGTCTGGCAAACAATGAGCAGTTCTTC. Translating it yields CSAILGLANNEQFF.

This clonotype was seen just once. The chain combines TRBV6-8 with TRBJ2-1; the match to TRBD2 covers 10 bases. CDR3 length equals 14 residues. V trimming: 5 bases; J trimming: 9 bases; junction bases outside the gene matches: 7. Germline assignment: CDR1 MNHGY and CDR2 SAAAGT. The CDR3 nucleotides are TGTGCCAGCAGTACACTAGCGGGGTTTACTGAGCAGTTCTTC. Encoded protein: CASSTLAGFTEQFF.

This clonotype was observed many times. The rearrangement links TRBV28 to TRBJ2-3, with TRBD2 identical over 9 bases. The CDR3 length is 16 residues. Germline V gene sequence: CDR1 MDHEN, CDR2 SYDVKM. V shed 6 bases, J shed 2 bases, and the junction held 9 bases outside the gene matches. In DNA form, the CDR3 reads TGTGCCAGCAGCAGCCTAGCGGGGACAGACACAGATACGCAGTATTTT. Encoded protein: CASSSLAGTDTDTQYF.

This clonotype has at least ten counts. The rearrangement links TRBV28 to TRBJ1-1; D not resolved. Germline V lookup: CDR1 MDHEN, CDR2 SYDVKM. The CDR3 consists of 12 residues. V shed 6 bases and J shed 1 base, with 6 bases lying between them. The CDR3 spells CASRSQNTEAFF. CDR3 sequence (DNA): TGTGCCAGCAGAAGTCAGAACACTGAAGCTTTCTTT.

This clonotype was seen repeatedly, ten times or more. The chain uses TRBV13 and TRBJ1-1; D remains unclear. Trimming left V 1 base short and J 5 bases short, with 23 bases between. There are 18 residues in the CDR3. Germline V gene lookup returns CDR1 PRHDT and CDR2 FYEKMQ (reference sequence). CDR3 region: CASSLVRGYLRGPTEAFF. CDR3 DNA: TGTGCCAGCAGCTTAGTACGAGGGTACTTGAGAGGTCCGACTGAAGCTTTCTTT.

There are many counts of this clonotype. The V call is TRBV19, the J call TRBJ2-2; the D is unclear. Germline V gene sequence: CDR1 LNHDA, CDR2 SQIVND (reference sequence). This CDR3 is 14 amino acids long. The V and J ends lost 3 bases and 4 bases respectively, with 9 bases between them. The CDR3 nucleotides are TGTGCCAGTAGTATCGTTTCGACCACCGGGGAGCTGTTTTTT. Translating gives CASSIVSTTGELFF.

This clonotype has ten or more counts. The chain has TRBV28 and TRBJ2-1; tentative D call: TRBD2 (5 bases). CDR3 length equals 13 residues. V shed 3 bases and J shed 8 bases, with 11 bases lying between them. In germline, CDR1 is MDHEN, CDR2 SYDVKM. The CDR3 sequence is CASSFSGGDEQFF. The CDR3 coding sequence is TGTGCCAGCAGTTTTTCCGGAGGCGATGAGCAGTTCTTC.

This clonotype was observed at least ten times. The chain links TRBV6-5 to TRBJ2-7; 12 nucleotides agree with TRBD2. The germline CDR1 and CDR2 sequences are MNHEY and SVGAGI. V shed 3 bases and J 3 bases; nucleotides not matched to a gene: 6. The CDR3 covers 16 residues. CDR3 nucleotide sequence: TGTGCCAGCAGTTATACTAGCGGGAGGCCGGGCTACGAGCAGTACTTC. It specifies CASSYTSGRPGYEQYF.

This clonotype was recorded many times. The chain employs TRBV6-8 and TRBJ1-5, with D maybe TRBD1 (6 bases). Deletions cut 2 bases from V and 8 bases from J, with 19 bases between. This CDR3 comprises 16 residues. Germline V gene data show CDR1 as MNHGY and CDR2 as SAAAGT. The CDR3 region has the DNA TGTGCCAGCAGTTACGAGGTGTGGCAGGGGATGGAGCCCCAGCATTTT. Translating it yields CASSYEVWQGMEPQHF.

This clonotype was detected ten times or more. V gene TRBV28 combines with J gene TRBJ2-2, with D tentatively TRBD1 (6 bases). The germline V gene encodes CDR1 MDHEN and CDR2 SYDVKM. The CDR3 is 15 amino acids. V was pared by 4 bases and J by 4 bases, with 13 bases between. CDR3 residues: CASSSRTESTGELFF. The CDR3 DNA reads TGTGCCAGCAGTTCGAGGACAGAATCCACCGGGGAGCTGTTTTTT.

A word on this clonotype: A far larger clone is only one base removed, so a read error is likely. The CDR3, as DNA: TGCGCCAGCAGCCTTACCGGGACTAGGTCCAATGAGCAGTACTTC. The encoded protein is CASSLTGTRSNEQYF. J is TRBJ2-7 and V is TRBV5-1, with 8 bases matching TRBD2. The germline gives CDR1 SGHRS, CDR2 YFSETQ. V lost 4 bases, J lost 7 bases, and 13 bases stayed unmatched. This CDR3 region has 15 residues. Together with reference TRBV5-1 and TRBJ2-7, the CDR3 gives the full variable domain: KAGVTQTPRYLIKTRGQQVTLSCSPISGHRSVSWYQQTPGQGLQFLFEYFSETQRNKGNFPGRFSGRQFSNSRSEMNVSTLELGDSALYLCASSLTGTRSNEQYFGPGTRLTVT.

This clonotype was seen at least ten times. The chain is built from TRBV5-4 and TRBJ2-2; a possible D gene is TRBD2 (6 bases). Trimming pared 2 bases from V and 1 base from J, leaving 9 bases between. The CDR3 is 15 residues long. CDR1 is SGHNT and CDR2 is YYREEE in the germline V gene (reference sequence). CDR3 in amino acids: CASSLIAENTGELFF. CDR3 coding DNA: TGTGCCAGCAGCTTAATAGCGGAGAACACCGGGGAGCTGTTTTTT.